The rows below give T cell receptor beta chains drawn from one sample of a study of OX40 agonist ivuxolimab in advanced cancers. The repertoire was sequenced with immunoSEQ multiplex PCR; TCRdb's copy has only in-frame clones and lacks some. The table has 75,000 to 95,000 clones, approximately 89% seen once. Sequenced here: CD4+ or CD8+ T cells sorted from blood, sampled in a trial of the OX40 agonist ivuxolimab. These receptors originate from an adult with an advanced solid tumor such as melanoma, head and neck, liver or kidney cancer. The CDR3 runs from the conserved cysteine through the conserved F or W. The order of the fields is clone size, V gene, D gene, J gene, CDR3 DNA, CDR3 protein. The D gene is left open where the match is weak. Only some rows state a clone size, as once, few, many or a class for expanded clones.

>NA|TRBV10-3|TRBD1|TRBJ1-1
TGTGCCAGCAGGGAAGGGACAGCCAGGCGTCTAATAGCTTTCTTT
CASREGTARRLIAFF
>NA|TRBV7-2|TRBD2|TRBJ2-1
TGTGCCAGCAGCTTAGTAGGCGGGAGGGGGTACAATGAGCAGTTCTTC
CASSLVGGRGYNEQFF
>NA|TRBV5-7|NA|TRBJ2-5
TGTGCCAGCAGCCCCTTAGCGTCAAGGAGGCGAGAGACCCAGTACTTC
CASSPLASRRRETQYF
>NA|TRBV28|TRBD1|TRBJ1-5
TGTGCCAGCAACCTCAGGGGGGGGCAGCCCCAGCATTTT
CASNLRGGQPQHF
>few|TRBV5-1|NA|TRBJ2-1
TGCGCCAGCAGCCACGGGGTCCGGGTAGATGCCTACAATGAGCAGTTCTTC
CASSHGVRVDAYNEQFF
>NA|TRBV7-9|TRBD1|TRBJ2-4
TGTGCCAGCAGCTCTAGACAGGGAATAGCCAAAAACATTCAGTACTTC
CASSSRQGIAKNIQYF
>NA|TRBV7-8|TRBD2|TRBJ2-3
TGTGCCAGCAGCCCTCCGGGACTAGCGGGCATCCTCCGCACAGATACGCAGTATTTT
CASSPPGLAGILRTDTQYF
>NA|TRBV19|NA|TRBJ1-3
TGTGCCAGTCAGCAGGGTTCTGGAAACACCATATATTTT
CASQQGSGNTIYF
>NA|TRBV2|NA|TRBJ1-1
TGTGCCAGTTTTGGACAGAACACTGAAGCTTTCTTT
CASFGQNTEAFF
>NA|TRBV5-1|NA|TRBJ2-5
TGCGCCAGCAGCTTGTGGACCCAAGATTCGACCCAGTACTTC
CASSLWTQDSTQYF
>NA|TRBV9|TRBD2|TRBJ2-7
TGTGCCAGCAGCCTCAATAGCGGGGGGTACGAGCAGTACTTC
CASSLNSGGYEQYF
>NA|TRBV11-3|NA|TRBJ2-1
TGTGCCAGCAGCTTAGGGATAGCGGAAAACAATGAGCAGTTCTTC
CASSLGIAENNEQFF
>NA|TRBV29-1|NA|TRBJ2-3
TGCAGCGTTGAATGGCAGGGTGCAGATACGCAGTATTTT
CSVEWQGADTQYF
>NA|TRBV6-5|TRBD2|TRBJ2-2
TGTGCCACGCTGCGGGAGCAGGGCACCGGGGAGCTGTTTTTT
CATLREQGTGELFF
>NA|TRBV29-1|NA|TRBJ1-1
TGCAGCGCCGAAGCGGCCGGGGGAGGCACTGAAGCTTTCTTT
CSAEAAGGGTEAFF
>NA|TRBV6-1|NA|TRBJ2-1
TGTGCCAGCAGCCTAGGACTCCGCTCCTACAATGAGCAGTTCTTC
CASSLGLRSYNEQFF
>NA|TRBV7-3|TRBD2|TRBJ2-3
TGTGCCAGCAGCTTAACGGAGGGACTAGCAGATACGCAGTATTTT
CASSLTEGLADTQYF
>NA|TRBV6-5|NA|TRBJ1-2
TGTGCCAGCAGTTACTCGAGCCCTCGGAGCAACTATGGCTACACCTTC
CASSYSSPRSNYGYTF
>NA|TRBV5-5|NA|TRBJ2-1
TGTGCCAGCAGCTTGGGAGCGATTACCAATGAGCAGTTCTTC
CASSLGAITNEQFF
>NA|TRBV27|TRBD1|TRBJ1-1
TGTGCCAGCAGTTCTGGGACAGGGTTTAGGAACACTGAAGCTTTCTTT
CASSSGTGFRNTEAFF
>NA|TRBV4-3|NA|TRBJ2-1
TGCGCCAGCAGCCAAGAGACGGGCTCCTACAATGAGCAGTTCTTC
CASSQETGSYNEQFF
>NA|TRBV7-2|NA|TRBJ2-1
TGTGCCAGCAGCTTCCTGGGAGAGGCGAATGAGCAGTTCTTC
CASSFLGEANEQFF
>NA|TRBV6-5|NA|TRBJ1-2
TGTGCCAGCCAAGGGGATATCAACTATGGCTACACCTTC
CASQGDINYGYTF
>NA|TRBV18|TRBD2|TRBJ2-1
TGTGCCAGCTCCGGACTAGCGACCGATGAGCAGTTCTTC
CASSGLATDEQFF
>NA|TRBV7-2|NA|TRBJ2-3
TGTGCCAGCAGCACGACTGAGACTAGCACAGATACGCAGTATTTT
CASSTTETSTDTQYF
>NA|TRBV19|NA|TRBJ2-5
TGTGCCAGTAGTTCCGGGTTTTCGGAGACCCAGTACTTC
CASSSGFSETQYF
>NA|TRBV5-1|TRBD2|TRBJ2-3
TGCGCCAGCAGACCCGGACTAGCGGGAGGGGATACGCAGTATTTT
CASRPGLAGGDTQYF
>NA|TRBV5-8|NA|TRBJ1-2
TGTGCCAGCAGCTTGGGTGGGCGGTATGGCTACACCTTC
CASSLGGRYGYTF
>NA|TRBV19|NA|TRBJ1-3
TGTGCCAGTAGTATGCCCACCCTCTCTGGAAACACCATATATTTT
CASSMPTLSGNTIYF
>NA|TRBV14|NA|TRBJ2-1
TGTGCCAGCAGCCAAGGTGCACTGTACAATGAGCAGTTCTTC
CASSQGALYNEQFF
>NA|TRBV6-1|TRBD1|TRBJ1-2
TGTGCCACCCACAGGGGAGTTGCTAACTATGGCTACACCTTC
CATHRGVANYGYTF
>few|TRBV7-6|NA|TRBJ2-2
TGTGCCAGCACCCCGAAAGTCGGGGAGCTGTTTTTT
CASTPKVGELFF
>NA|TRBV7-2|TRBD1|TRBJ1-2
TGTGCCAGCAGCTTAGTATCAGGGGGCAGCGGCTACACCTTC
CASSLVSGGSGYTF
>NA|TRBV2|NA|TRBJ2-1
TGTGCCAGCAGCCCGGGACGGACTTACAATGAGCAGTTCTTC
CASSPGRTYNEQFF
>NA|TRBV5-1|TRBD2|TRBJ2-2
TGCGCCAGCAGCACAGGATTGAAATTAGCGGGAGACACCGGGGAGCTGTTTTTT
CASSTGLKLAGDTGELFF
>NA|TRBV6-6|NA|TRBJ1-4
TGTGCCAGCAGTCCCACAGGGCTCGCTAATGAAAAACTGTTTTTT
CASSPTGLANEKLFF
>NA|TRBV28|TRBD1|TRBJ1-5
TGTGCCAGCAGTTTACAGGGGGCGGAGGATAGCAATCAGCCCCAGCATTTT
CASSLQGAEDSNQPQHF
>few|TRBV10-3|NA|TRBJ1-1
TGTGCCATCAGTCGCGAAGAGAACACTGAAGCTTTCTTT
CAISREENTEAFF
>NA|TRBV19|TRBD2|TRBJ2-1
TGTGCCAGTAGTATTCCTAGCGGGACGGTCAATGAGCAGTTCTTC
CASSIPSGTVNEQFF
>NA|TRBV5-1|TRBD2|TRBJ2-1
TGCGCCAGCAGCCAGGGACTAGCGAACTACAATGAGCAGTTCTTC
CASSQGLANYNEQFF
>once|TRBV5-5|NA|TRBJ2-3
TGTGCCAGCAGCTTGGTCAGCACAGATACGCAGTATTTT
CASSLVSTDTQYF
>NA|TRBV29-1|NA|TRBJ2-3
TGCAGCGTAATGAGGGGTATTTTAACAGATACGCAGTATTTT
CSVMRGILTDTQYF
>NA|TRBV5-6|TRBD1|TRBJ2-7
TGTGCCAGCAGCTCCGTCCTCAGGGGGTACGAGCAGTACTTC
CASSSVLRGYEQYF
>once|TRBV7-9|TRBD2|TRBJ2-2
TGTGCCAGCAGCTTCCCCACGGGAGGGCCATCGACCGGGGAGCTGTTTTTT
CASSFPTGGPSTGELFF
>few|TRBV14|TRBD2|TRBJ2-4
TGTGCCAGCAGCCAAGAGCTCCTAGCGGGAGATCTAGGAAAGTACTTC
CASSQELLAGDLGKYF
>NA|TRBV19|TRBD1|TRBJ2-7
TGTGCCAGTAGCCCGGGACAGGGGCACCCCTACGAGCAGTACTTC
CASSPGQGHPYEQYF
>NA|TRBV5-6|NA|TRBJ1-1
TGTGCCAGCAGCTTCGTCTCGAGGAACACTGAAGCTTTCTTT
CASSFVSRNTEAFF
>NA|TRBV10-3|NA|TRBJ1-3
TGTGCCATCAGTTGGGACAAGGCTGGAAACACCATATATTTT
CAISWDKAGNTIYF
>NA|TRBV29-1|NA|TRBJ2-2
TGCAGCGTTGAAGGACAGGGACTCACCGGGGAGCTGTTTTTT
CSVEGQGLTGELFF
>NA|TRBV15|NA|TRBJ2-7
TGTGCCACCAGCACCCGGGCTAACTATGGGGAACAGTACTTC
CATSTRANYGEQYF
>NA|TRBV5-4|TRBD1|TRBJ1-1
TGTGCCAGCAGCTTCTCGACAGGGGGCTTGAACACTGAAGCTTTCTTT
CASSFSTGGLNTEAFF